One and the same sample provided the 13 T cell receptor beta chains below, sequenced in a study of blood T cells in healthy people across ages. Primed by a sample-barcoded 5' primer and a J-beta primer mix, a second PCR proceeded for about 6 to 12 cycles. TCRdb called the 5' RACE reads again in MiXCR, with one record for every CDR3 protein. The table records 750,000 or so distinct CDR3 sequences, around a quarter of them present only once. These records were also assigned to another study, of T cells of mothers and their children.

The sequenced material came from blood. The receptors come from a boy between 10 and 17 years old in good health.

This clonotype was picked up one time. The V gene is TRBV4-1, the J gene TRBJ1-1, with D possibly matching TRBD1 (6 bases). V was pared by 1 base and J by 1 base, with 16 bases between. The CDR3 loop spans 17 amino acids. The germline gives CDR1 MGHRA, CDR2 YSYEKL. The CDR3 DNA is TGCGCCAGCAGCCAAGCTTTCAGGGGAGGGGGGAACACTGAAGCTTTCTTT. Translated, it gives CASSQAFRGGGNTEAFF.

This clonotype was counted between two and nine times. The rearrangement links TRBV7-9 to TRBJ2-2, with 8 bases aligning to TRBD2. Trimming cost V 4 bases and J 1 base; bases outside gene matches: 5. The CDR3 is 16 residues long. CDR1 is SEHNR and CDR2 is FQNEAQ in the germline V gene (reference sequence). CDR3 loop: CASSSERGGNTGELFF. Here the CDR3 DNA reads TGTGCCAGCAGCTCAGAACGGGGGGGGAACACCGGGGAGCTGTTTTTT.

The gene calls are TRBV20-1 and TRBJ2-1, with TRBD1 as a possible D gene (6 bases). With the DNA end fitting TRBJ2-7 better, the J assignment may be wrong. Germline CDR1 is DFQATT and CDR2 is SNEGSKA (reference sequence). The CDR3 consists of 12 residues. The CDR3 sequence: CSARTGLREQYF. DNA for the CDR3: TGCAGTGCTAGGACAGGTCTAAGGGAGCAGTACTTC.

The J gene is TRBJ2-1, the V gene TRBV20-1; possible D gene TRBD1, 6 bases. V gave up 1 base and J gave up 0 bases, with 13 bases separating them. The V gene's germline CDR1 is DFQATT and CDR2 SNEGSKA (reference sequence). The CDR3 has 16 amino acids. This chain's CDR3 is CSARVSTGNSYNEQFF. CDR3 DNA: TGCAGTGCTAGAGTTTCAACAGGGAACTCCTACAATGAGCAGTTCTTC.

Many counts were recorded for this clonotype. The CDR3 nucleotides read TGTGCCAGCAGACCCGGACTGCCCGGGTACGAGCAGTACTTC. It encodes CASRPGLPGYEQYF. This chain uses TRBV12-3 or TRBV12-4 with TRBJ2-5; D perhaps matches TRBD2 (5 bases). TRBJ2-7 matches the DNA end more closely, so the J call is doubtful. There are 14 residues in the CDR3.

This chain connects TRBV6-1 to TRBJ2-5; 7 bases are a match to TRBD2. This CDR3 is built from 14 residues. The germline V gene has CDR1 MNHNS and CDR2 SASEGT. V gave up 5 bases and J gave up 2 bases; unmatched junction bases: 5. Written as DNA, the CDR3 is TGTGCCAGCAGTCGTAGCGGGTTTCAAGAGACCCAGTACTTC. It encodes CASSRSGFQETQYF.

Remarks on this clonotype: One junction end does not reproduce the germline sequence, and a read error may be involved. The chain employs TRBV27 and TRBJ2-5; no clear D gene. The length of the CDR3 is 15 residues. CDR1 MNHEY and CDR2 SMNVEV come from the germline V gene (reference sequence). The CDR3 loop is CASRPDSATYNGQSF. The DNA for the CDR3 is TGTGCCAGCAGGCCAGACTCGGCAACCTACAATGGGCAGTCCTTC.

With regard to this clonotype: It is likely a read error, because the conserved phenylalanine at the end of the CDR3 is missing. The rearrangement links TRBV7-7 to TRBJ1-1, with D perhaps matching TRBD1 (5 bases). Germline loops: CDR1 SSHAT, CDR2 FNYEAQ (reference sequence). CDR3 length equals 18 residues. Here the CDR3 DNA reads TGTGCTAGCAGCTCATCCTACGCCTGGGGGACGGGGAACACTGAAGCTTTCTCT. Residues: CASSSSYAWGTGNTEAFS.

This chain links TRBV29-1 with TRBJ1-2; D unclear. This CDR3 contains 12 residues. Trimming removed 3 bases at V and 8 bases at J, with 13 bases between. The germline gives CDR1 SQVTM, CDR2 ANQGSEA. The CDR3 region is CSVELVGTGYTF. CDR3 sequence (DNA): TGCAGCGTTGAGTTGGTGGGTACCGGCTACACCTTC.

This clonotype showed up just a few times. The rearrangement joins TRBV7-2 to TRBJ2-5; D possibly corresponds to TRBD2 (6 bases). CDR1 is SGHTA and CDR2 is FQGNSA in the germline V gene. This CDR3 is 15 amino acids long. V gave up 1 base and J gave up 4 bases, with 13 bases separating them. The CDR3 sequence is CASSLVAGRTETQYF. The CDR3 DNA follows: TGTGCCAGCAGCTTAGTGGCAGGGAGGACAGAGACCCAGTACTTC.

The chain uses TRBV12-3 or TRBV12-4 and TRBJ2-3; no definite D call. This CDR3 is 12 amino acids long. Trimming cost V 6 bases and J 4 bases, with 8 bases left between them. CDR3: CASSNGADTQYF. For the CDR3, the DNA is TGTGCCAGCAGCAACGGAGCAGATACGCAGTATTTT.

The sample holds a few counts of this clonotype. CDR3 amino acids: CASSPGGQAYRAPLHF. CDR3 DNA: TGTGCCAGCAGTCCTGGAGGACAGGCCTATCGGGCACCCCTCCACTTT. V usage is TRBV12-3 or TRBV12-4 and J usage is TRBJ1-6, with 7 positions matching TRBD1. CDR3 size: 16 residues. J was trimmed by 11 bases and V by 5 bases; bases with no gene match: 15.

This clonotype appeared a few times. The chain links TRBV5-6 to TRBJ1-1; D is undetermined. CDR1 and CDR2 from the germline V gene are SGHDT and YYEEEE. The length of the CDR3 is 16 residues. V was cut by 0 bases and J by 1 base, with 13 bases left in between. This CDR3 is CASSLAAGTWNTEAFF. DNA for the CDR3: TGTGCCAGCAGCTTGGCGGCGGGCACCTGGAACACTGAAGCTTTCTTT.